This T cell receptor (beta chain) was captured by sequencing in a study of human T cells and chemical hapten exposure (dated by TCRdb to about 2021). The study in broad terms: For sensitization, 2% DPC in acetone was applied to a roughly 2 cm by roughly 2 cm area of upper inner arm skin. Throughout the roughly 26-week study period, patients were also given weekly therapeutic DPC doses on the scalp. Patch testing on the upper back used Finn chambers containing 0.01% DPC, with scoring done after 6 days according to International Contact Dermatitis Research Group standards. Most of the patients in the cohort were female, and the cohort covered alopecia areata with under or over 50% scalp involvement, alopecia totalis and alopecia universalis. Libraries were pooled for sequencing, and per-sample TCR yields varied mainly because of small differences in library volumes within the pool. The study tracked peripheral blood TCR repertoire changes in vivo during primary and secondary sensitization to the hapten diphenylcyclopropenone (DPC) in alopecia patients. Patient blood was sampled pre-sensitization (week 0) and at 2, 6 and about 24 weeks after DPC sensitization. Blood for TCR sequencing was provided by twenty-nine alopecia patients at one to four time points (pre-sensitization, 2, 6 and 24 weeks). The investigation overall reported the following: Expanded TCRs formed significantly more large CDR3 similarity clusters than pre-sensitization or healthy control sets, consistent with antigen-driven responses. After repeated subsampling, the strength of the expansion versus patch-test correlation and the threshold at which it became significant changed. Patch test score was positively correlated with the number of PT1 expanded TCRs, with significance at thresholds 8, 16 and 32 but not at 4. Because every patient had alopecia, a presumed autoimmune disease, the patients' immune response might differ from that of healthy individuals. DPC sensitization did not change how many TCRs were above 1 in 1000 frequency, and no evidence was found of alterations in global repertoire structure.

Between the V and J ends, shortened by 6 bases and 1 base respectively, the junction contains 18 bases. Looking up the germline V gene (reference sequence) yields CDR1 DFQATT and CDR2 SNEGSKA. The CDR3 measures 16 amino acids from cysteine to phenylalanine. Of the read, only the CDR3 DNA is kept; its 48 bases are in frame from base 1. The table lists this clonotype with a few counts. The clone's antigen remains unknown. No base-level quality is on record; no much larger clone is a single base apart. Library prep was done by RACE. The instrument was a NextSeq 500. During library preparation, unique molecular identifiers were attached to individual cDNA molecules so that TCRs could be counted in a quantitative, reproducible way. For every blood RNA sample, sequencing covered both the TCR alpha and TCR beta chains. Concerning the study's data processing: The median number of TCRs per sample was roughly 98,000, ranging from roughly 20,000 to 690,600. The Decombinator software suite was used to annotate V, J and CDR3 in the TCR reads. For PS versus PT1 abundance plots, all samples were subsampled to the same number of TCRs (28,000). TCRs were defined as expanded if absent before sensitization and observed at least eight times at the 2-week time point. Using fastp at Q25 and MiXCR, TCRdb reprocessed the public reads and kept productive beta chains. Each record represents a unique CDR3 protein, reported with the most common genes and DNA among its rows. Here the V and J calls rest on TCRdb's processing, not on the authors' analysis. A total of fewer than 200,000 distinct CDR3 sequences appear in this sample, around 24% of them only once. Of the sample, about 7% falls within the top ten clones.

Taken with the paper, the label for time point translates to: patch test 1, 2 weeks after DPC sensitization. The treatment or condition label on this specimen signifies: therapeutic diphenylcyclopropenone sensitization with weekly scalp DPC. At every patch-test visit, the blood draw took place before the patch test was put on. Patients were eligible if aged 18 to 70, diagnosed with alopecia and judged suitable for DPC therapy, and pregnant patients were excluded. Unfractionated whole blood was collected in Tempus Blood RNA tubes, and total RNA was extracted from that blood. This receptor was taken from a woman in her forties or fifties with alopecia areata. Some clones in this sample may be carry-over from other donors' samples. Here the sequenced sample was whole blood, taken in connection with sensitization to the hapten diphenylcyclopropenone (DPC). The V and J segments used are TRBV20-1 and TRBJ2-2; 6 matching bases give a weak D call of TRBD1. CDR3 protein: CSAERRDNWNTGELFF. The DNA sequence is as follows: TGCAGTGCAGAGCGTCGGGACAACTGGAACACCGGGGAGCTGTTTTTT.